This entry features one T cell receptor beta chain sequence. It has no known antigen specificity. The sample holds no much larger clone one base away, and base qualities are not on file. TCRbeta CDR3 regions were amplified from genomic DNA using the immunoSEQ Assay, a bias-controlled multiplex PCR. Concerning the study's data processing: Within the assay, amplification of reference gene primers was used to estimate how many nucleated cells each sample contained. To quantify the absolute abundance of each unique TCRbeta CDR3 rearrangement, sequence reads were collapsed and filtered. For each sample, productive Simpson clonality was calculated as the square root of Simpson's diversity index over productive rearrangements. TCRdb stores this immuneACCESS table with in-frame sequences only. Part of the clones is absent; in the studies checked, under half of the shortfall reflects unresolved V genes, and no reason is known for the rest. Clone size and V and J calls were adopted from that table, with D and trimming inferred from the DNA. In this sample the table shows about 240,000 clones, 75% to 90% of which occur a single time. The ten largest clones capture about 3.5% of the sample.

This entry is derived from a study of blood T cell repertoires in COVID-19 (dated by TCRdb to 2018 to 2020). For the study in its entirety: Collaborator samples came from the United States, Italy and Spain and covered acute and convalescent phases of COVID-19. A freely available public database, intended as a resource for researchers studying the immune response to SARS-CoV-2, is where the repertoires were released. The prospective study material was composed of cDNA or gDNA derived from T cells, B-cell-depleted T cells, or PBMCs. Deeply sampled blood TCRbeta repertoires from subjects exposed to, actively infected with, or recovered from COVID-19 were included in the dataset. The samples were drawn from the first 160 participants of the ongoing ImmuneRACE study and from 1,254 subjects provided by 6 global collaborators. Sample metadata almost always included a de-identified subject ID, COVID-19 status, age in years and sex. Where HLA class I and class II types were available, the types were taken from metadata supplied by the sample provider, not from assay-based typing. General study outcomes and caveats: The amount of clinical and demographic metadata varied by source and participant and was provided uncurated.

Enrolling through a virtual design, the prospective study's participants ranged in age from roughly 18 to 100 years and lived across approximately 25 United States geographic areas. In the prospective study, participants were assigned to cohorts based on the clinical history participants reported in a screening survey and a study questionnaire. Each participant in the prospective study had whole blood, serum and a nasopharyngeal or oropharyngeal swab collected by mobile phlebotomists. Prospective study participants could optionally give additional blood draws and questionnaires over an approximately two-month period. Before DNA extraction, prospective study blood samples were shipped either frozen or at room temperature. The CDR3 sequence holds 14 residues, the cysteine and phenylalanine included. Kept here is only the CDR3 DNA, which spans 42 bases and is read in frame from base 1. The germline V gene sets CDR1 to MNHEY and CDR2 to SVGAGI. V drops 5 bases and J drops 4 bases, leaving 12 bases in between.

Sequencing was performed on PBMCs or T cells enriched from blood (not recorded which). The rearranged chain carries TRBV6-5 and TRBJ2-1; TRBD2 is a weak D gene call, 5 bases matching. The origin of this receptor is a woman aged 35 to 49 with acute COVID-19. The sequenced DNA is TGTGCCAGCAGTACCTCGGACTGGTACAATGAGCAGTTCTTC. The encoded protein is CASSTSDWYNEQFF.